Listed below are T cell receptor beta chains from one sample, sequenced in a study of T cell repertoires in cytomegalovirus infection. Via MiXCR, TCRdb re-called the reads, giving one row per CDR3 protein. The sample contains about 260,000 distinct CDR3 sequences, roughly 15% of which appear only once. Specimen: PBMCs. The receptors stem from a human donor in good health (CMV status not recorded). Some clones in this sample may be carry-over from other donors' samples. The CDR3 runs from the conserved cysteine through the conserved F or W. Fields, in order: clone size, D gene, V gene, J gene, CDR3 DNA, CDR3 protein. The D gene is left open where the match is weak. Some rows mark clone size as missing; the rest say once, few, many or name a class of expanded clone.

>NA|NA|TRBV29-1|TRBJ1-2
TGCAGCGTGCCTGGACCGACTCGCTATGGCTACACCTTC
CSVPGPTRYGYTF
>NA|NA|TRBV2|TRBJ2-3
TGTGCCAGCAGTTTCCTAAAAGGGATGGGATTGACAGATACGCAGTATTTT
CASSFLKGMGLTDTQYF
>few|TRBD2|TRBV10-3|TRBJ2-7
TGTGCCATCAATCCGGGAGGGTCTTCCTACGAGCAGTACTTC
CAINPGGSSYEQYF
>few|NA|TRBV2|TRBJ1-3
TGTGCCAGCACGGTTTTCGGAAACACCATATATTTT
CASTVFGNTIYF
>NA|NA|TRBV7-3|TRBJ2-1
TGTGCCAGCAGTTCAATGGGGGGAGCCACGTACAATGAGCAGTTCTTC
CASSSMGGATYNEQFF
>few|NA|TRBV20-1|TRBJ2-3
TGCAGCGTATTGGACCTCGAGGCAGATACGCAGTATTTT
CSVLDLEADTQYF
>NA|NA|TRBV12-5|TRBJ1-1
TGTGCTAGTGGTCGATGGGGCACTGAAGCTTTCTTT
CASGRWGTEAFF
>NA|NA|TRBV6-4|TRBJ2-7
TGTGCCAGCAGTGACACGCTTCCCGGGACCTCCTACGAGCAGTACTTC
CASSDTLPGTSYEQYF
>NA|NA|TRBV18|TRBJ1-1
TGTGCCAGCTCACCACCGTCTGTAGGGCAGAACACTGAAGCTTTCTTT
CASSPPSVGQNTEAFF
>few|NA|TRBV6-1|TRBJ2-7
TGTGCCAGCAGCCTCGGGACATCCTCCTACGAGCAGTACTTC
CASSLGTSSYEQYF
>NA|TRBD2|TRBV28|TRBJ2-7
TGTGCCAGCAGTTTTCTGGGGGTAGCGGGAGATGACGAGCAGTACTTC
CASSFLGVAGDDEQYF
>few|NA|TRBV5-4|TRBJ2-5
TGTGCCAGCAGCGTGGACAGTACGTATCAAGAGACCCAGTACTTC
CASSVDSTYQETQYF
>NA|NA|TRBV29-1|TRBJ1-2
TGCAGCGTTGAAGGAGGGGGTGATGGCTACACCTTC
CSVEGGGDGYTF
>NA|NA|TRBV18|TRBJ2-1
TGTGCCAGCTCACCCCTGGGGGGCTACAATGAGCAGTTCTTC
CASSPLGGYNEQFF
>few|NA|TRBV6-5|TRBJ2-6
TGTGCCAGCAGCAAACTCGGGGCCAACGTCCTGACTTTC
CASSKLGANVLTF
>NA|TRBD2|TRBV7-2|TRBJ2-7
TGTGCCAGCAGCATACGCCCTTCCGGGAGGACCGACGAGCAGTACTTC
CASSIRPSGRTDEQYF
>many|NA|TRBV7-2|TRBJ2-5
TGTGCCAGCAGCCCCCTCCGGGAGACCCAGTACTTC
CASSPLRETQYF
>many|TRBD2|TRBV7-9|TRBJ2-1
TGTGCCAGCAGCGTGACTAGCGGGAGCAACTATGAGCAGTTCTTC
CASSVTSGSNYEQFF
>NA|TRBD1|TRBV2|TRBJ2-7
TGTGCCAGCAGGGACGGGACAGGGCGGTACGAGCAGTACTTC
CASRDGTGRYEQYF